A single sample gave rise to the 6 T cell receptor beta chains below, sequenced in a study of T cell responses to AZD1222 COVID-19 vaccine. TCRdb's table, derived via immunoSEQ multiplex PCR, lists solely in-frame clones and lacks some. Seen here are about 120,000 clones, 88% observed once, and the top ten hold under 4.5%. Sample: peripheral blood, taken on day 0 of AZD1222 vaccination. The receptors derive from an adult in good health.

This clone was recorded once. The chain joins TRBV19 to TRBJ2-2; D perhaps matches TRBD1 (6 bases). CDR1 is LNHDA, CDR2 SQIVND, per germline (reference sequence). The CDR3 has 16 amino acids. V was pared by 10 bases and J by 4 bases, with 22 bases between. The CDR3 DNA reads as TGTGCCATATACAGGGCCCTAGATCGGAGCACCGGGGAGCTGTTTTTT. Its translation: CAIYRALDRSTGELFF.

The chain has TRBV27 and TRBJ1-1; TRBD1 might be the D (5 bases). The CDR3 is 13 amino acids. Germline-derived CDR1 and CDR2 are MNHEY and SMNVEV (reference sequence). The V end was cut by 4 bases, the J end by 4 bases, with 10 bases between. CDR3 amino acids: CASSWTLATEAFF. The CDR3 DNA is TGTGCCAGCAGTTGGACACTGGCCACTGAAGCTTTCTTT.

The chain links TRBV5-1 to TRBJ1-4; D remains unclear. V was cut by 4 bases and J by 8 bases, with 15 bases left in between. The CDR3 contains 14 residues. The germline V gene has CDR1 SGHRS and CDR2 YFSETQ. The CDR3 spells CASSPQERREKLFF. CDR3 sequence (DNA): TGCGCCAGCAGCCCGCAGGAAAGGAGGGAAAAACTGTTTTTT. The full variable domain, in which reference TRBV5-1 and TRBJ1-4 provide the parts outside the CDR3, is KAGVTQTPRYLIKTRGQQVTLSCSPISGHRSVSWYQQTPGQGLQFLFEYFSETQRNKGNFPGRFSGRQFSNSRSEMNVSTLELGDSALYLCASSPQERREKLFFGSGTQLSVL.

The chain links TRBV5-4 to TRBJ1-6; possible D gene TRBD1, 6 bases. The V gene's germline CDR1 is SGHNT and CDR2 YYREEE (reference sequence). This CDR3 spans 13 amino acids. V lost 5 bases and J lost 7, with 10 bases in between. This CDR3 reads CASSMDRNSPLHF. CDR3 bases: TGTGCCAGCAGTATGGACAGAAATTCACCCCTCCACTTT.

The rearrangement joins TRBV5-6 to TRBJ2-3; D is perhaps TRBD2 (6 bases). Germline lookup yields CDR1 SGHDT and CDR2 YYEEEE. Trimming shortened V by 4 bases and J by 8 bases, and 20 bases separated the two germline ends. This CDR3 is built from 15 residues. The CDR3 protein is CASSQPRADGGTQYF. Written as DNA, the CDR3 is TGTGCCAGCAGCCAACCGAGAGCCGACGGGGGTACGCAGTATTTT.

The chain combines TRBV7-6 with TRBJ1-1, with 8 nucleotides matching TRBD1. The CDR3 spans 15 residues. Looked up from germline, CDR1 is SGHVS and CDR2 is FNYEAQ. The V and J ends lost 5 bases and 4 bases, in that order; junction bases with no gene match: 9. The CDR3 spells CASSPDRGLGTEAFF. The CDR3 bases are TGTGCCAGCAGCCCCGACAGGGGATTGGGCACTGAAGCTTTCTTT.